This T cell receptor beta chain was retrieved from a study of blood T cell repertoires in COVID-19. Repertoires were generated with immunoSEQ multiplex PCR, while TCRdb's copy carries only in-frame clones and drops some. The table lists fewer than 500,000 clones, nearly 90% of them singletons, with approximately 2% in the top ten. The study drew participants aged roughly 18 to 89 years from roughly 25 US areas. Cohorts were based on clinical histories the participants reported. From germline, CDR1 is MNHEY and CDR2 SVGAGI. This CDR3 region has 16 residues. Trimming took 2 bases from V and 8 from J; bases not matched to a gene: 9.

Material: PBMCs or T cells enriched from blood (not recorded which). This receptor was taken from a woman aged 18-30 years with acute COVID-19. This chain connects TRBV6-5 to TRBJ2-1; 10 nucleotides align to TRBD2. The CDR3 sequence: CASSYLFLAGADEQFF. The CDR3 DNA reads TGTGCCAGCAGTTACCTCTTCCTAGCGGGAGCTGATGAGCAGTTCTTC.